A single sample is the source of the 32 T cell receptor beta chains below, sequenced in a study of early stage breast cancer tumors. This table comes from immunoSEQ multiplex PCR, and its TCRdb copy is limited to in-frame clones, with some not included. The sample consists of more than 55,000 clones, less than 90% of them appearing once. Sequenced: blood. These receptors originate from a person in their forties with breast cancer.

The J gene is TRBJ2-4, the V gene TRBV6-1, with D possibly called TRBD1 or TRBD2 (5 bases each). CDR3 length: 14 amino acids. V lost 2 bases to trimming and J lost 6 bases, with 11 bases between them. The V gene's germline CDR1 is MNHNS and CDR2 SASEGT. The CDR3 region has the DNA TGTGCCAGCAGTGAAACGGGACGCCTAAACATTCAGTACTTC. It specifies CASSETGRLNIQYF.

This sequence joins TRBV5-4 and TRBJ2-4, with 12 nucleotides matching TRBD2. The CDR3 contains 18 residues. CDR1 is SGHNT and CDR2 is YYREEE in the germline V gene (reference sequence). V trimming: 4 bases; J trimming: 0 bases; junction bases outside the gene matches: 8. The CDR3 region is CASSLPPSGRGAKNIQYF. Written as DNA, the CDR3 is TGTGCCAGCAGCCTACCGCCTAGCGGGAGGGGAGCCAAAAACATTCAGTACTTC.

V usage is TRBV6-1 and J usage is TRBJ2-5; D might be TRBD2 (6 bases). Germline CDR1 and CDR2: MNHNS and SASEGT. Trimming left V 6 bases short and J 2 bases short, with 10 bases between. The length of the CDR3 is 13 residues. CDR3 sequence (DNA): TGTGCCAGCAGGTTCGGGACTCAAGAGACCCAGTACTTC. It encodes CASRFGTQETQYF.

The chain joins TRBV6-1 to TRBJ1-2; TRBD1 is a possible D gene (5 bases). The V and J ends lost 11 bases and 4 bases respectively, with 14 bases between them. Germline V gene sequence: CDR1 MNHNS, CDR2 SASEGT. The CDR3 totals 12 residues. For the CDR3, the DNA is TGTGCCGGTTTAGGTGGGGGCTATGGCTACACCTTC. It is translated as CAGLGGGYGYTF.

J is TRBJ1-1 and V is TRBV4-1, with no clear D. Looked up from germline, CDR1 is MGHRA and CDR2 is YSYEKL. CDR3 length equals 13 residues. V was shortened by 1 base and J by 6 bases, with 9 bases between the two germline ends. CDR3 protein: CASSQVRLAEAFF. CDR3 DNA sequence: TGCGCCAGCAGCCAAGTGCGGTTGGCTGAAGCTTTCTTT.

CDR3 sequence: CATGQSTDTQYF. CDR3 nucleotides: TGTGCCACCGGACAGAGCACAGATACGCAGTATTTT. The chain links TRBV19 to TRBJ2-3, with D possibly being TRBD1 (6 bases). The V end was cut by 10 bases, the J end by 0 bases, with 8 bases between. CDR1 LNHDA and CDR2 SQIVND come from the germline V gene (reference sequence). CDR3 length equals 12 residues.

V and J are TRBV10-3 and TRBJ2-1, with 10 bases that match TRBD2. Trimming cost V 5 bases and J 4 bases; bases outside gene matches: 5. Germline V lookup: CDR1 ENHRY, CDR2 SYGVKD. This CDR3 has 15 residues. CDR3 nucleotides: TGTGCCATCAGTCAGCGGGAGGGCCGGTACAATGAGCAGTTCTTC. It yields the protein CAISQREGRYNEQFF.

This clone was observed a handful of times. V usage is TRBV10-1 and J usage is TRBJ2-1; 10 positions agree with TRBD2. Germline V gene data show CDR1 as WNHNN and CDR2 as SYGVQD (reference sequence). V gave up 8 bases and J gave up 6 bases; unmatched junction bases: 10. This CDR3 is built from 15 residues. The CDR3 coding sequence is TGCGCCAGCTCCCAGGGGGCTAGCGGGAGCAATGAGCAGTTCTTC. This sequence encodes CASSQGASGSNEQFF.

J is TRBJ2-3 and V is TRBV6-4; 13 bases are a match to TRBD2. Unmatched junction bases numbered 4, after V lost 4 bases and J lost 6 bases. CDR1 and CDR2 (germline): MRHNA, SNTAGT. The CDR3 contains 15 residues. The CDR3 reads CASSGTSGGLDTQYF. The CDR3 DNA sequence: TGTGCCAGCAGTGGGACTAGCGGGGGTTTGGATACGCAGTATTTT.

The V gene is TRBV6-1, the J gene TRBJ2-7; 7 bases are shared with TRBD1. Germline values: CDR1 MNHNS, CDR2 SASEGT. This CDR3 has 15 amino acids. V lost 1 base, J lost 4 bases, and 7 bases stayed unmatched. CDR3 loop: CASSEDRTGLYEQYF. CDR3 coding DNA: TGTGCCAGCAGTGAAGACCGGACAGGACTTTACGAGCAGTACTTC.

The gene calls are TRBV28 and TRBJ2-4, with 11 positions matching TRBD2. The length of the CDR3 is 21 residues. V shed 2 bases and J 0 bases; nucleotides not matched to a gene: 15. CDR1 and CDR2 from the germline V gene are MDHEN and SYDVKM. The CDR3 loop reads CASSLDLKTSGRFLAKNIQYF. CDR3 bases: TGTGCCAGCAGTTTAGACCTCAAAACTAGCGGGAGATTCCTAGCCAAAAACATTCAGTACTTC.

The chain uses TRBV6-1 and TRBJ1-2, with D possibly being TRBD1 (5 bases). Germline V gene lookup returns CDR1 MNHNS and CDR2 SASEGT. V was pared by 5 bases and J by 5 bases, with 15 bases between. The CDR3 has 14 amino acids. This chain's CDR3 is CASSPSGPSYGYTF. CDR3 DNA: TGTGCCAGCAGTCCGTCGGGGCCGTCGTATGGCTACACCTTC.

V is TRBV9 and J is TRBJ1-5; D is unresolved. Germline V lookup: CDR1 SGDLS, CDR2 YYNGEE. V shed 0 bases and J shed 9 bases, with 13 bases lying between them. CDR3 length: 14 amino acids. The CDR3 region is CASSVAGDSGPQHF. CDR3 DNA sequence: TGTGCCAGCAGCGTAGCCGGGGATTCAGGGCCCCAGCATTTT. Complete variable domain (other parts from reference TRBV9 and TRBJ1-5): DSGVTQTPKHLITATGQRVTLRCSPRSGDLSVYWYQQSLDQGLQFLIQYYNGEERAKGNILERFSAQQFPDLHSELNLSSLELGDSALYFCASSVAGDSGPQHFGDGTRLSIL.

The chain couples TRBV19 to TRBJ2-7; D is uncertain. Between the trimmed V and J ends, which lost 3 bases and 2 bases, there was a span of 5 bases. The CDR3 is 12 amino acids. The germline gives CDR1 LNHDA, CDR2 SQIVND (reference sequence). The CDR3 nucleotides are TGTGCCAGTAGTATTAACGCCTACGAGCAGTACTTC. Protein sequence: CASSINAYEQYF.

The V gene is TRBV7-9, the J gene TRBJ2-2; D not resolved. Germline V gives CDR1 SEHNR, CDR2 FQNEAQ (reference sequence). This CDR3 contains 14 residues. Trimming took 5 bases from V and 1 from J, leaving 8 bases between them. CDR3 sequence: CASSNGGNTGELFF. As DNA, the CDR3 is TGTGCCAGCAGCAACGGCGGGAACACCGGGGAGCTGTTTTTT.

V is TRBV7-9 and J is TRBJ1-2; TRBD1 matches at 11 bases. CDR3 length: 17 amino acids. CDR1 and CDR2 from the germline V gene are SEHNR and FQNEAQ (reference sequence). The trim removed 2 bases at V and 3 bases at J, leaving 8 bases unmatched. The CDR3 spells CASSLPGQGEGDYGYTF. CDR3 DNA: TGTGCCAGCAGCTTACCGGGACAGGGGGAGGGCGACTATGGCTACACCTTC.

The chain combines TRBV7-6 with TRBJ2-7; D might be TRBD1 (6 bases). Germline assignment: CDR1 SGHVS and CDR2 FNYEAQ. The CDR3 totals 15 residues. V lost 4 bases, J lost 2 bases, and 15 bases lay in between. The CDR3 sequence: CASSSNLGQTYEQYF. The DNA of the CDR3 is TGTGCCAGCAGCTCCAACCTTGGACAGACCTACGAGCAGTACTTC.

V is TRBV5-1 and J is TRBJ2-1; D unclear. Germline values: CDR1 SGHRS, CDR2 YFSETQ. With 1 base removed from V and 9 bases from J, the gap between germline ends came to 17 bases. The CDR3 is 15 residues long. The CDR3 nucleotides read TGCGCCAGCAGCTTGCTCGGCAATTCTTACGGTGAGCAGTTCTTC. Protein product: CASSLLGNSYGEQFF.

The gene calls are TRBV28 and TRBJ2-1, with D uncertain. V was shortened by 0 bases and J by 8 bases, with 2 bases between the two germline ends. Germline V gene lookup returns CDR1 MDHEN and CDR2 SYDVKM. The CDR3 is 11 amino acids. The CDR3 region has the DNA TGTGCCAGCAGTTTATGGTATGAGCAGTTCTTC. Residues: CASSLWYEQFF.

A single count supports this clone. V is TRBV28 and J is TRBJ1-5; TRBD1 might be the D (6 bases). Trimming removed 4 bases from V and 7 bases from J, with 11 bases in between. CDR1 and CDR2 (germline): MDHEN, SYDVKM. The CDR3 has 13 amino acids. CDR3 DNA: TGTGCCAGCAGTTCTGGGGGCCGACAGCCCCAGCATTTT. It yields the protein CASSSGGRQPQHF.

This clone was counted a single time. CDR3 amino acids: CSVGTVRRGSTDTQYF. CDR3 nucleotides: TGCAGCGTCGGTACTGTGAGGAGGGGCAGCACAGATACGCAGTATTTT. The chain employs TRBV29-1 and TRBJ2-3; tentatively, D is TRBD2 (6 bases). From germline, CDR1 is SQVTM and CDR2 ANQGSEA. Trimming shortened V by 6 bases and J by 0 bases, and 19 bases separated the two germline ends. CDR3 length: 16 residues.

The CDR3 DNA sequence: TGTGCCAGCAGCAGAAACGCACTAGCGGGTATTTACGAGCAGTACTTC. Encoded protein: CASSRNALAGIYEQYF. V usage is TRBV7-2 and J usage is TRBJ2-7; TRBD2 matches 9 bases. CDR1 is SGHTA and CDR2 is FQGNSA in the germline V gene. J gave up 4 bases and V 5 bases, and 12 bases lay outside the gene matches. The CDR3 has 16 residues.

The chain recombines TRBV27 with TRBJ2-1; D uncertain. The CDR3 extends over 11 amino acids. The germline V gene encodes CDR1 MNHEY and CDR2 SMNVEV (reference sequence). Trimming took off 5 bases at V and 4 bases at J, with 3 bases between the two ends. In nucleotides, the CDR3 is TGTGCCAGCAGTCGTTACAATGAGCAGTTCTTC. Its protein is CASSRYNEQFF.

On this clone: Its ends do not fully match the called genes, so a read error is possible. V and J are TRBV7-7 and TRBJ2-2; D is possibly TRBD1 (6 bases). Per the germline V gene, CDR1 is SSHAT and CDR2 is FNYEAQ (reference sequence). The CDR3 consists of 14 residues. CDR3 in DNA: TGTGCTAGCAGCTTGGGGGCGGGCGCCGGGGAGCTGTTTTTT. As protein: CASSLGAGAGELFF.

This chain uses TRBV11-2 with TRBJ2-5, with TRBD2 matching 13 bases. Germline V gene sequence: CDR1 SGHAT, CDR2 FQNNGV. Trimming cost V 4 bases and J 5 bases; bases outside gene matches: 7. The CDR3 runs to 16 residues. The CDR3 DNA reads TGTGCCAGCAGCTCATGGACTAGCGGGAGTCTGGAGACCCAGTACTTC. Translated, it gives CASSSWTSGSLETQYF. Using reference TRBV11-2 and TRBJ2-5 for the parts outside the CDR3, the full variable domain is EAGVAQSPRYKIIEKRQSVAFWCNPISGHATLYWYQQILGQGPKLLIQFQNNGVVDDSQLPKDRFSAERLKGVDSTLKIQPAKLEDSAVYLCASSSWTSGSLETQYFGPGTRLLVL.

The genes are TRBV14 and TRBJ1-1; D unclear. CDR1 and CDR2 from the germline V gene are SGHDN and FVKESK. V shed 3 bases and J shed 1 base, with 6 bases lying between them. The CDR3 runs to 13 residues. The CDR3 DNA sequence: TGTGCCAGCAGCCAGCTTACGAACACTGAAGCTTTCTTT. Amino acids: CASSQLTNTEAFF.

A note on this clone: Other DNA variants within this sample encode the same CDR3. V is TRBV28 and J is TRBJ1-1; a possible D gene is TRBD1 (5 bases). This CDR3 is 12 amino acids long. Germline V gene data show CDR1 as MDHEN and CDR2 as SYDVKM. Trimming pared 6 bases from V and 8 bases from J, leaving 13 bases between. The CDR3 bases are TGTGCCAGCAGCCTAACCCAGGGAGAAGCTTTCTTT. Its translation is CASSLTQGEAFF.

The V and J genes are TRBV7-9 and TRBJ1-5; D gene unclear. Trimming left V 1 base short and J 6 bases short, with 4 bases between. CDR1 is SEHNR, CDR2 FQNEAQ, per germline (reference sequence). The CDR3 is 12 amino acids. The CDR3 sequence: CASSLGSQPQHF. The CDR3 DNA follows: TGTGCCAGCAGCTTAGGAAGTCAGCCCCAGCATTTT.

The J gene is TRBJ2-2, the V gene TRBV28, with 7 bases aligning to TRBD2. The V gene's germline CDR1 is MDHEN and CDR2 SYDVKM. V shed 7 bases, J shed 0 bases, and the junction held 5 bases outside the gene matches. The CDR3 runs 15 residues. The CDR3 nucleotides are TGTGCCAGCAAGTGGGGGGGAGCGAACACCGGGGAGCTGTTTTTT. Amino acids: CASKWGGANTGELFF.

V and J are TRBV28 and TRBJ2-7, with a possible D match to TRBD1 (5 bases). Germline V gene lookup returns CDR1 MDHEN and CDR2 SYDVKM. This CDR3 is 14 amino acids long. V lost 6 bases to trimming and J lost 2 bases, with 14 bases between them. This CDR3 reads CASRSMTVPYEQYF. The CDR3 bases are TGTGCCAGCAGGTCGATGACAGTCCCCTACGAGCAGTACTTC.

The chain carries TRBV18 and TRBJ1-2; 7 positions match TRBD1. Germline V gene lookup returns CDR1 KGHSH and CDR2 LQKENI. V lost 2 bases to trimming and J lost 5 bases; unmatched junction nucleotides: 8. The CDR3 is 15 residues long. The CDR3 protein is CASSPYGQDRYGYTF. CDR3 coding DNA: TGTGCCAGCTCACCATACGGACAGGATCGATATGGCTACACCTTC.

The chain joins TRBV11-3 to TRBJ2-1, with D perhaps TRBD1 or TRBD2 (5 bases each). The germline V and J ends were trimmed by 5 bases and 0 bases, with 11 bases remaining between them. The CDR3 is 15 amino acids. CDR1 is SGHNT and CDR2 is YENEEA in the germline V gene. CDR3 nucleotide sequence: TGTGCCAGCAGCCGGGACGCAAGCTCCTACAATGAGCAGTTCTTC. Translated: CASSRDASSYNEQFF.